This T cell receptor beta chain originates from a study of TIL therapy for anti-PD-1-resistant metastatic lung cancer. Findings of the study overall: Patients were highly selected, enriched for treatment-naive, never-smoker and oncogene-addicted cases.

The time point denotes: pre-treatment sample, taken before nivolumab and TIL therapy. The immunoSEQ assay was v3. TCRdb's table, derived via immunoSEQ multiplex PCR, lists solely in-frame clones and lacks some. The data hold about 49,000 clones, with around 80% observed a single time. Germline V gene sequence: CDR1 MGHDK, CDR2 SYGVNS. The CDR3 has 13 amino acids. V trimming: 11 bases; J trimming: 1 base; junction bases outside the gene matches: 7. A note on this clone: Its antigen is not identified.

The specimen comprised blood, sampled at baseline. This TCR was recovered from a man aged 65-85 years with non-small cell lung cancer. This chain uses TRBV25-1 with TRBJ1-1, with TRBD1 identical over 7 bases. The DNA of the CDR3 is TGTGCCTCGCAGGGACAGACGAACACTGAAGCTTTCTTT. It encodes CASQGQTNTEAFF.